Below are 14 T cell receptor beta chains sequenced from a single sample in a study of beta chain features in type 1 diabetes. Every isolated RNA sample was fully reverse transcribed, so sequencing captured expressed TCRB transcripts. TCRdb keeps only in-frame clones here, not all; method: immunoSEQ multiplex PCR. In the table there are about 320,000 clones, around 15% of which are singletons. Sequencing used central memory CD4+ T cells from blood. Every receptor here comes from a man younger than 40 in good health.

The chain has TRBV11-2 and TRBJ1-2; 8 nucleotides agree with TRBD1. Germline V lookup: CDR1 SGHAT, CDR2 FQNNGV. V was pared by 5 bases and J by 2 bases, with 4 bases of the junction left unmatched. The CDR3 sequence is 14 residues long. CDR3 sequence (DNA): TGTGCCAGCAGCGGACAGGGAACAAACTATGGCTACACCTTC. Translation gives CASSGQGTNYGYTF.

The CDR3 region has the DNA TGTGCCAGTAGTATCGAAGCGGGCAGCGAGCAGTACTTC. Translation: CASSIEAGSEQYF. The gene calls are TRBV19 and TRBJ2-7; D might be TRBD2 (6 bases). This CDR3 comprises 13 residues. V was shortened by 3 bases and J by 6 bases, with 12 bases between the two germline ends. Per germline, CDR1 LNHDA and CDR2 SQIVND (reference sequence).

There are a few counts of this clone. This chain's CDR3 is CASSYGNEAFF. DNA for the CDR3: TGTGCCAGCAGTTACGGGAATGAAGCTTTCTTT. The rearrangement uses TRBV6-5 and TRBJ1-1; no definite D call. This CDR3 spans 11 amino acids. V was cut by 2 bases and J by 7 bases, with 5 bases left in between. Per germline, CDR1 MNHEY and CDR2 SVGAGI.

The chain combines TRBV9 with TRBJ2-2; D possibly corresponds to TRBD1 (5 bases). The CDR3 runs to 13 residues. Germline lookup yields CDR1 SGDLS and CDR2 YYNGEE. The ends were cut back, 6 bases at V and 6 bases at J, with 12 bases in the middle. The CDR3 bases are TGTGCCAGCAACCAGGGCGGCGCCGGGGAGCTGTTTTTT. It codes for CASNQGGAGELFF.

This clone was seen a few times. The genes are TRBV28 and TRBJ2-3, with D possibly TRBD2 on 7 matching bases. Between the trimmed V and J ends, which lost 1 base and 2 bases, there was a span of 19 bases. Germline V gene sequence: CDR1 MDHEN, CDR2 SYDVKM. The CDR3 totals 18 residues. DNA of the CDR3: TGTGCCAGCAGTTTATCAGCGGGACATACCGCAAACACAGATACGCAGTATTTT. Protein: CASSLSAGHTANTDTQYF. Full variable domain (outside the CDR3, taken from reference TRBV28 and TRBJ2-3): DVKVTQSSRYLVKRTGEKVFLECVQDMDHENMFWYRQDPGLGLRLIYFSYDVKMKEKGDIPEGYSVSREKKERFSLILESASTNQTSMYLCASSLSAGHTANTDTQYFGPGTRLTVL.

In this sample, this clone turned up a few times. The rearrangement uses TRBV5-6 and TRBJ2-2, with D tentatively TRBD1 (6 bases). Germline CDR1 and CDR2: SGHDT and YYEEEE. The CDR3 sequence is 16 residues long. The V end lost 5 bases, the J end lost 4 bases, and 18 bases lay between the germline ends. The CDR3 is CASRPHYRDSTGELFF. Written as DNA, the CDR3 is TGTGCCAGCAGACCACATTACAGGGATTCCACCGGGGAGCTGTTTTTT.

This clone was counted a few times. The CDR3 DNA sequence: TGCGCCAGCAGCTTTGACAGGGGAAACACCGGGGAGCTGTTTTTT. It yields the protein CASSFDRGNTGELFF. This rearrangement joins TRBV5-1 to TRBJ2-2; 8 nucleotides match TRBD1. V shed 2 bases and J 2 bases; nucleotides not matched to a gene: 2. The CDR3 has 15 residues. Germline V gene sequence: CDR1 SGHRS, CDR2 YFSETQ.

The chain couples TRBV5-1 to TRBJ2-2; 10 bases agree with TRBD1. The CDR3 has 17 residues. Germline assignment: CDR1 SGHRS and CDR2 YFSETQ. The V and J ends lost 4 bases and 0 bases, in that order; junction bases with no gene match: 6. CDR3 sequence (DNA): TGCGCCAGCAGCCTGTGGGGGACAGGGGCGAACACCGGGGAGCTGTTTTTT. Protein: CASSLWGTGANTGELFF.

There are a few counts of this clone. This chain links TRBV5-6 with TRBJ2-3; D gene uncertain. The CDR3 has 11 residues. CDR1 and CDR2 from the germline V gene are SGHDT and YYEEEE. Trimming removed 4 bases from V and 2 bases from J, with 2 bases in between. Here the CDR3 reads CASSHTDTQYF. CDR3 nucleotides: TGTGCCAGCAGCCACACAGATACGCAGTATTTT.

The V call is TRBV5-4, the J call TRBJ2-3; perhaps TRBD2 as D (7 bases). The germline gives CDR1 SGHNT, CDR2 YYREEE (reference sequence). The CDR3 has 15 amino acids. V was shortened by 0 bases and J by 1 base, with 9 bases between the two germline ends. CDR3 amino acids: CASSLGGGRTDTQYF. In DNA form, the CDR3 reads TGTGCCAGCAGCTTGGGGGGGGGCCGCACAGATACGCAGTATTTT.

The chain uses TRBV18 and TRBJ2-1; a weak D match, TRBD1 (5 bases). The germline gives CDR1 KGHSH, CDR2 LQKENI. The CDR3 contains 15 residues. Trimming took 2 bases from V and 4 from J, leaving 12 bases between them. This chain's CDR3 is CASSPFLDSYNEQFF. The DNA of the CDR3 is TGTGCCAGCTCACCATTCCTTGACAGTTACAATGAGCAGTTCTTC. Drawing the rest from reference TRBV18 and TRBJ2-1, the complete variable domain is NAGVMQNPRHLVRRRGQEARLRCSPMKGHSHVYWYRQLPEEGLKFMVYLQKENIIDESGMPKERFSAEFPKEGPSILRIQQVVRGDSAAYFCASSPFLDSYNEQFFGPGTRLTVL.

This chain joins TRBV6-5 and TRBJ1-4; D is ambiguous. Trimming removed 7 bases at V and 2 bases at J, with 14 bases between. Looked up from germline, CDR1 is MNHEY and CDR2 is SVGAGI. The CDR3 sequence is 15 residues long. CDR3 sequence: CASTRGVPTNEKLFF. In DNA, the CDR3 is TGTGCCAGCACCCGGGGAGTACCGACTAATGAAAAACTGTTTTTT.

The chain is built from TRBV6-5 and TRBJ1-5, with D possibly matching TRBD1 (5 bases). This CDR3 has 14 amino acids. Trimming stripped 2 bases from V and 4 bases from J, with 9 bases between. Germline-derived CDR1 and CDR2 are MNHEY and SVGAGI. The chain's CDR3 is CASSYGSGNQPQHF. In DNA form, the CDR3 reads TGTGCCAGCAGTTACGGTTCAGGGAATCAGCCCCAGCATTTT.

In this sample, this clone turned up a few times. A far larger clone is just one base off, so this is likely a read error. V gene TRBV5-6 combines with J gene TRBJ2-1; 12 nucleotides align to TRBD2. Germline V gene data show CDR1 as SGHDT and CDR2 as YYEEEE. This CDR3 contains 16 residues. J lost 4 bases, V lost 2 bases, and 4 bases had no gene match. CDR3 protein: CASSLTSGRSYNEQFF. CDR3 DNA: TGTGCCAGCAGCTTAACTAGCGGGAGGTCATACAATGAGCAGTTCTTC.